The rows below give T cell receptor beta chains drawn from one sample of a study of T cell responses to AZD1222 COVID-19 vaccine. TCRdb's table, derived via immunoSEQ multiplex PCR, lists solely in-frame clones and lacks some. The table includes more than 85,000 clones, about 85% detected once. The specimen was peripheral blood, collected on day 0 of AZD1222 vaccination. The receptors stem from an adult in good health. Both conserved end residues are part of each CDR3. D genes are given only for firm matches. Some rows have no size entry. The others give once, few or many, or a class for an expanded clone.

DNA: TGTGCCAGCAGCCCGCCAGGGACAGGGGTTAACACCGGGGAGCTGTTTTTT
CDR3: CASSPPGTGVNTGELFF
V: TRBV11-3
D: TRBD1
size: -
J: TRBJ2-2

DNA: TGTGCCAGCAGTGAAAAGAGCAGGGGGGAGACCCAGTACTTC
CDR3: CASSEKSRGETQYF
V: TRBV6-1
D: TRBD1
size: -
J: TRBJ2-5

DNA: TGTGCCAGCAGTCGGACAGGACCGAACACTGAAGCTTTCTTT
CDR3: CASSRTGPNTEAFF
V: TRBV6-5
D: TRBD1
size: -
J: TRBJ1-1

DNA: TGTGCCAGCAGCCAAGGGGACAGGCAATATGGCTACACCTTC
CDR3: CASSQGDRQYGYTF
V: TRBV27
D: TRBD1
size: -
J: TRBJ1-2

DNA: TGTGCCAGCAGCCTCGGACAGGGAGATGGCTACACCTTC
CDR3: CASSLGQGDGYTF
V: TRBV27
D: TRBD1
size: -
J: TRBJ1-2

DNA: TGTGCCAGCAGCCAAGACTCCAGGGGCATGAACACTGAAGCTTTCTTT
CDR3: CASSQDSRGMNTEAFF
V: TRBV4-2
D: -
size: -
J: TRBJ1-1

DNA: TGTGCCAGTAGTCCCCCTCCGCCTGGGGCCTATGGCTACACCTTC
CDR3: CASSPPPPGAYGYTF
V: TRBV19
D: -
size: -
J: TRBJ1-2

DNA: TGTGCCAGCAGTAATAGCGGGCCTCCCTACGAGCAGTACTTC
CDR3: CASSNSGPPYEQYF
V: TRBV6-5
D: TRBD2
size: -
J: TRBJ2-7

DNA: TGTGCCAGTAGTCAGGGGGCGTGGGGCTACACCTTC
CDR3: CASSQGAWGYTF
V: TRBV19
D: TRBD1
size: once
J: TRBJ1-2

DNA: TGTGCCAGCCGTACGGGGGACAGCTATTCACCCCTCCACTTT
CDR3: CASRTGDSYSPLHF
V: TRBV6-5
D: TRBD1
size: -
J: TRBJ1-6

DNA: TGTGCCAGCTGTAACTCCGGGGTCTCCTATGGCTACACCTTC
CDR3: CASCNSGVSYGYTF
V: TRBV6-5
D: -
size: -
J: TRBJ1-2

DNA: TGTGCCAGCAGCTTAAGACAAGGGGAAAAACTGTTTTTT
CDR3: CASSLRQGEKLFF
V: TRBV7-9
D: -
size: -
J: TRBJ1-4

DNA: TGCAGCGTTGAATTGGGTTCCCTTACCGCTGAAGCTTTCTTT
CDR3: CSVELGSLTAEAFF
V: TRBV29-1
D: -
size: once
J: TRBJ1-1

DNA: TGCGCCAGCAGCCAAGAGTGGGACTCGGGCAAAAAACTGTTTTTT
CDR3: CASSQEWDSGKKLFF
V: TRBV4-1
D: -
size: -
J: TRBJ1-4

DNA: TGTGCCAGCAGTTCCGTTCCGGCCGAGCAGTACTTC
CDR3: CASSSVPAEQYF
V: TRBV5-8
D: -
size: -
J: TRBJ2-7

DNA: TGTGCCAGCAGGGATCAGGTTCTCCGAGCTTTCTTT
CDR3: CASRDQVLRAFF
V: TRBV5-5
D: -
size: -
J: TRBJ1-1

DNA: TGTGCCAGCAGCTCCTACAGGGGCGACTCTGGAAACACCATATATTTT
CDR3: CASSSYRGDSGNTIYF
V: TRBV7-8
D: TRBD1
size: -
J: TRBJ1-3

DNA: TGCAGCGTTGATGAAGGCACTGAAGCTTTCTTT
CDR3: CSVDEGTEAFF
V: TRBV29-1
D: -
size: -
J: TRBJ1-1

DNA: TGTGCCAGCTCTACTAGCGGGGGGATCTACGAGCAGTACTTC
CDR3: CASSTSGGIYEQYF
V: TRBV28
D: TRBD2
size: -
J: TRBJ2-7

DNA: TGTGCCAGCAGCCCTCCTAGCGGGGGACCCTACAATGAGCAGTTCTTC
CDR3: CASSPPSGGPYNEQFF
V: TRBV2
D: TRBD2
size: -
J: TRBJ2-1

DNA: TGTGCCACCAGCAGAGATGTAGGATATAGTACTGAAGCTTTCTTT
CDR3: CATSRDVGYSTEAFF
V: TRBV15
D: -
size: few
J: TRBJ1-1

DNA: TGTGCCAGCAGCGTCAGACTAGAATCCCTAGACGAGCAGTACTTC
CDR3: CASSVRLESLDEQYF
V: TRBV9
D: -
size: -
J: TRBJ2-7

DNA: TGTGCCAGCAGCTTATATGTGGGAGACTCCTACGAGCAGTACTTC
CDR3: CASSLYVGDSYEQYF
V: TRBV11-3
D: -
size: once
J: TRBJ2-7

DNA: TGTGCCAGCAGCTCCCCCTCGTACGGATTCTACGAGCAGTACTTC
CDR3: CASSSPSYGFYEQYF
V: TRBV11-2
D: -
size: -
J: TRBJ2-7

DNA: TGTGCCAGCAGCTCTTCGACCAATAATGGCTACACCTTC
CDR3: CASSSSTNNGYTF
V: TRBV7-9
D: -
size: -
J: TRBJ1-2

DNA: TGTGCCAGCAGCTTGGGGCCTCTTCTGAGTCAGCCCCAGCATTTT
CDR3: CASSLGPLLSQPQHF
V: TRBV6-5
D: -
size: few
J: TRBJ1-5

DNA: TGTGCCAGCAGCCCGGGGAGGACTCCTTCCACAGATACGCAGTATTTT
CDR3: CASSPGRTPSTDTQYF
V: TRBV11-2
D: -
size: -
J: TRBJ2-3

DNA: TGTGCCAGCAGGTCCAACAGGGGAGAGGATGAAAAACTGTTTTTT
CDR3: CASRSNRGEDEKLFF
V: TRBV6-5
D: TRBD1
size: -
J: TRBJ1-4

DNA: TGTGCCAGCAGTCATCAGGGAAACACTGAAGCTTTCTTT
CDR3: CASSHQGNTEAFF
V: TRBV6-6
D: -
size: -
J: TRBJ1-1

DNA: TGTGCCAGCAGCTTTCGAGCGGGGGAGGACACCGGGGAGCTGTTTTTT
CDR3: CASSFRAGEDTGELFF
V: TRBV5-6
D: TRBD2
size: -
J: TRBJ2-2

DNA: TGTGCCAGCAGTCCCGGGACAGGGATCTACAATGAGCAGTTCTTC
CDR3: CASSPGTGIYNEQFF
V: TRBV5-6
D: TRBD1
size: -
J: TRBJ2-1

DNA: TGTGCCAGTAGTACCGGACAGGTTCCCGGGGAGCTGTTTTTT
CDR3: CASSTGQVPGELFF
V: TRBV19
D: TRBD1
size: -
J: TRBJ2-2

DNA: TGTGCTAGTGGCCCCGTAGCGGGAGGGCCTTATGAGCAGTTCTTC
CDR3: CASGPVAGGPYEQFF
V: TRBV12-5
D: TRBD2
size: once
J: TRBJ2-1

DNA: TGTGCCAGCAGCCAACTTCTGGGGGCTGGAAACACCATATATTTT
CDR3: CASSQLLGAGNTIYF
V: TRBV16
D: -
size: -
J: TRBJ1-3

DNA: TGTGCCAGCAGCTCGAGCACTGCAACTAATGAAAAACTGTTTTTT
CDR3: CASSSSTATNEKLFF
V: TRBV9
D: -
size: -
J: TRBJ1-4

DNA: TGTGCCAGCAGCCAAGGACAGGAGGGGACCTACGAGCAGTACTTC
CDR3: CASSQGQEGTYEQYF
V: TRBV14
D: -
size: -
J: TRBJ2-7

DNA: TGCGCCAGCAGCTTGGAGCGGGTAGAGACCCAGTACTTC
CDR3: CASSLERVETQYF
V: TRBV5-1
D: -
size: -
J: TRBJ2-5

DNA: TGTGCCAGCAGAGAAGACAGGGTAGTTGTTCCCCTCCACTTT
CDR3: CASREDRVVVPLHF
V: TRBV6-1
D: TRBD1
size: -
J: TRBJ1-6

DNA: TGTGCCAGTACCATCGGGACTAGCGCAACCGGGGAGCTGTTTTTT
CDR3: CASTIGTSATGELFF
V: TRBV19
D: TRBD2
size: -
J: TRBJ2-2

DNA: TGTGCCAGTAGTATGTACAGTCCAGGGGAGCAGTACTTC
CDR3: CASSMYSPGEQYF
V: TRBV19
D: -
size: -
J: TRBJ2-7

DNA: TGTGCCACCAACAGGAGGGGGAACACTGAAGCTTTCTTT
CDR3: CATNRRGNTEAFF
V: TRBV15
D: -
size: -
J: TRBJ1-1

DNA: TGTGCCAGCAGCTTAGAACACACTGAAGCTTTCTTT
CDR3: CASSLEHTEAFF
V: TRBV13
D: -
size: few
J: TRBJ1-1

DNA: TGTGCCAGCAGTTTGAACGTCTGGGTGGAGGGCTACACCTTC
CDR3: CASSLNVWVEGYTF
V: TRBV2
D: -
size: -
J: TRBJ1-2

DNA: TGTGCCAGCTCACCTCGGACAGAACCCTCTGGAAACACCATATATTTT
CDR3: CASSPRTEPSGNTIYF
V: TRBV18
D: -
size: -
J: TRBJ1-3

DNA: TGCGCCAGCAGCTCTAGGACAGGGAACACCGGGGAGCTGTTTTTT
CDR3: CASSSRTGNTGELFF
V: TRBV5-1
D: TRBD1
size: once
J: TRBJ2-2

DNA: TGTGCCAGCAGTTCAATGCGGAGCACAGATACGCAGTATTTT
CDR3: CASSSMRSTDTQYF
V: TRBV27
D: -
size: -
J: TRBJ2-3

DNA: TGTGCCAGTAGTATTAGGGGGACATCTGGAAACACCATATATTTT
CDR3: CASSIRGTSGNTIYF
V: TRBV19
D: -
size: -
J: TRBJ1-3

DNA: TGTGCCAGCAGTTATTTGAGGACAGGGCGCACAGATACGCAGTATTTT
CDR3: CASSYLRTGRTDTQYF
V: TRBV6-5
D: TRBD1
size: -
J: TRBJ2-3